This T cell receptor beta chain was profiled in a study of T-cell memory formation after mild COVID-19. Across the study: The TCR clusters were mostly specific to one donor.

Points from the study as a whole: In pre-infection memory, a portion of responding clones appeared, which suggested that cross-reactive memory joined.

As concerns this clonotype: Its target is not known.

Germline lookup yields CDR1 MNHNS and CDR2 SASEGT. V lost 4 bases and J lost 5, with 14 bases in between. This CDR3 region has 14 residues. Using its own MiXCR run on the 5' RACE reads, TCRdb lists one record per CDR3 protein. Here the sample spans 50,000 to 75,000 distinct CDR3 sequences, 9% to 9.5% being singletons. The V call is TRBV6-1, the J call TRBJ2-5; D remains ambiguous. The sample was PBMCs or a T cell subset sorted from them (not recorded which). This clonotype originated in a man between 18 and 29 years old who had mild COVID-19 (a few samples of this study predate the infection). Cell type and time point are not known. CDR3 residues: CASSAPRSPETQYF. The CDR3 nucleotides read TGTGCCAGCAGTGCCCCCAGGAGTCCGGAGACCCAGTACTTC.